The rows below give T cell receptor beta chains drawn from one sample of a study of T cell responses to AZD1222 COVID-19 vaccine. Clones were read by immunoSEQ multiplex PCR, and TCRdb kept only the in-frame ones, dropping some. The sample holds nearly 110,000 clones, about 85% seen once. Sequencing used peripheral blood, obtained on day 0 of AZD1222 vaccination. Every receptor here comes from an adult in good health. The CDR3 runs from the conserved cysteine through the conserved F or W. Fields, in order: J gene, V gene, CDR3 protein.

j_call: TRBJ1-6; v_call: TRBV2; cdr3_aa: CASRSQGSGSPLHF
j_call: TRBJ2-7; v_call: TRBV28; cdr3_aa: CASSLYREQYEQYF
j_call: TRBJ1-1; v_call: TRBV27; cdr3_aa: CASSLAQFNTEAFF
j_call: TRBJ1-1; v_call: TRBV4-3; cdr3_aa: CASSRRRDTEAFF
j_call: TRBJ2-4; v_call: TRBV18; cdr3_aa: CASSPPTSGRNIQYF
j_call: TRBJ2-7; v_call: TRBV2; cdr3_aa: CASRATSDEQYF
j_call: TRBJ1-6; v_call: TRBV6-2/TRBV6-3; cdr3_aa: CASSYRDNSPLHF
j_call: TRBJ1-2; v_call: TRBV5-1; cdr3_aa: CASSFGQGSGGYTF
j_call: TRBJ2-3; v_call: TRBV11-2; cdr3_aa: CASSLAGGRADTQYF
j_call: TRBJ1-6; v_call: TRBV19; cdr3_aa: CASSNGRGNSPLHF
j_call: TRBJ1-6; v_call: TRBV10-3; cdr3_aa: CAIREEGTGYNSPLHF
j_call: TRBJ2-2; v_call: TRBV29-1; cdr3_aa: CSVRQSSNTGELFF
j_call: TRBJ2-1; v_call: TRBV27; cdr3_aa: CASRSVAYNEQFF
j_call: TRBJ2-2; v_call: TRBV6-2/TRBV6-3; cdr3_aa: CASSYSKAGVSGGPTGELFF
j_call: TRBJ1-6; v_call: TRBV7-6; cdr3_aa: CASSSNPTFGVSPLHF
j_call: TRBJ1-1; v_call: TRBV5-1; cdr3_aa: CASSLGGEWNTEAFF
j_call: TRBJ2-1; v_call: TRBV27; cdr3_aa: CASRRQGYNEQFF